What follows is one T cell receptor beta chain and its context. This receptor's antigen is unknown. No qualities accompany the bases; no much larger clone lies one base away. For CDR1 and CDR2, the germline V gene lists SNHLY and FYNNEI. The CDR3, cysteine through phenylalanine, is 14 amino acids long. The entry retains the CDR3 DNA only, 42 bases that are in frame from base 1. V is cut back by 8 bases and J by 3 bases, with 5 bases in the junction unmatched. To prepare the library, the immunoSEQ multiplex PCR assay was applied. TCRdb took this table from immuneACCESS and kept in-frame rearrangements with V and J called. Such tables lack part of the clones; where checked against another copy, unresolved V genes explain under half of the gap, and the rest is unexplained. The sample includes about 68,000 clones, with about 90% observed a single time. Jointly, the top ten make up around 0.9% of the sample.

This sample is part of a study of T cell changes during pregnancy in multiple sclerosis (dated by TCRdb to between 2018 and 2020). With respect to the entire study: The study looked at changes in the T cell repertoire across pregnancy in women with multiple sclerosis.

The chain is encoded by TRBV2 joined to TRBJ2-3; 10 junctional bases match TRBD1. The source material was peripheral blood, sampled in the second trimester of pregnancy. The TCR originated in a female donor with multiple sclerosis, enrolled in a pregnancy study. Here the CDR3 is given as CASGTGEGTDTQYF. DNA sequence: TGTGCCAGCGGGACAGGGGAAGGGACAGATACGCAGTATTTT.